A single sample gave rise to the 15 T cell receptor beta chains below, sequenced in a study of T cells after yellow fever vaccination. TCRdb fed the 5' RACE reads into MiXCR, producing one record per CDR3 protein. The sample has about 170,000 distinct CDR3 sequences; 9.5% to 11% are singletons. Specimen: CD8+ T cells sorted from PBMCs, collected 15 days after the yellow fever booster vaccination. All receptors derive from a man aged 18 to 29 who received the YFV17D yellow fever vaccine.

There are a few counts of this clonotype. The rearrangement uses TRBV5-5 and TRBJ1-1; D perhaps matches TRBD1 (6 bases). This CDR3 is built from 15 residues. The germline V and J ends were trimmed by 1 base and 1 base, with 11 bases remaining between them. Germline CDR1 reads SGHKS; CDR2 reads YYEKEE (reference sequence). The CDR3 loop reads CASSLTQGRNTEAFF. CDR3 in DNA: TGTGCCAGCAGCTTGACCCAGGGGCGGAACACTGAAGCTTTCTTT.

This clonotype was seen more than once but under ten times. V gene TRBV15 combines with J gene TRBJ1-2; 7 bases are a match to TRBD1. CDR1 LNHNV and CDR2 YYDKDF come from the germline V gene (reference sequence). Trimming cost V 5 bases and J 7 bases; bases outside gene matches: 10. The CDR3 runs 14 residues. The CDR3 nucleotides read TGTGCCACCAGCCGAGGGACAGTACTGGCTGGCTACACCTTC. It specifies CATSRGTVLAGYTF. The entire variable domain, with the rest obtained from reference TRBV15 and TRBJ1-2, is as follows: DAMVIQNPRYQVTQFGKPVTLSCSQTLNHNVMYWYQQKSSQAPKLLFHYYDKDFNNEADTPDNFQSRRPNTSFCFLDIRSPGLGDTAMYLCATSRGTVLAGYTFGSGTRLTVV.

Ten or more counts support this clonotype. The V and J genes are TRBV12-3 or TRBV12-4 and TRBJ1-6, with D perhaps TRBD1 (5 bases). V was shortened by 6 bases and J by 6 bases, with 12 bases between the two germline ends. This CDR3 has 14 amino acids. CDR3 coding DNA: TGTGCCAGCAGCCCGACAGCCACTAATTCACCCCTCCACTTT. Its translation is CASSPTATNSPLHF.

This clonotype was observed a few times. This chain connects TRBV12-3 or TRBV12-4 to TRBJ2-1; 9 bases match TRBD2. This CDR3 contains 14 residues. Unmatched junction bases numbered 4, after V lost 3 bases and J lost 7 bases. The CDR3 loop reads CASSLGLAGNEQFF. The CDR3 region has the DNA TGTGCCAGCAGTTTGGGTCTAGCGGGGAATGAGCAGTTCTTC.

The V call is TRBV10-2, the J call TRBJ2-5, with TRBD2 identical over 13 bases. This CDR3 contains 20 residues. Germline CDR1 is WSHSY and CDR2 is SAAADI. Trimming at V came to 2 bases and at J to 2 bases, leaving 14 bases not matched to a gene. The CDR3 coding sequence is TGCGCCAGCAGTGAGACCGGTTTGGGACTAGCGGGGCGGGCTCAAGAGACCCAGTACTTC. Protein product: CASSETGLGLAGRAQETQYF.

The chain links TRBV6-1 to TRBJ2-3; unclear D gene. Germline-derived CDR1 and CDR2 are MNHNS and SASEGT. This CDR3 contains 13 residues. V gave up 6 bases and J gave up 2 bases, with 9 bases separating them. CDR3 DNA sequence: TGTGCCAGCAGAGATAGCTACACAGATACGCAGTATTTT. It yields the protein CASRDSYTDTQYF.

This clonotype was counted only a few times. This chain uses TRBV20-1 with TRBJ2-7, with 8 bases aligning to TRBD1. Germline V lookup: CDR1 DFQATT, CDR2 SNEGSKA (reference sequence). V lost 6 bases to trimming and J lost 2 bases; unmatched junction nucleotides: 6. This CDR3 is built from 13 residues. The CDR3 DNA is TGCAGTGCCAAACAGGGGGGAGCCTACGAGCAGTACGTC. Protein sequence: CSAKQGGAYEQYV.

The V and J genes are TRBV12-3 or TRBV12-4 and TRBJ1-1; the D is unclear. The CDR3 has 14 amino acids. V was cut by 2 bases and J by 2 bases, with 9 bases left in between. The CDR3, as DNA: TGTGCCAGCAGTTTAAGTTGGGCTAACACTGAAGCTTTCTTT. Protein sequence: CASSLSWANTEAFF.

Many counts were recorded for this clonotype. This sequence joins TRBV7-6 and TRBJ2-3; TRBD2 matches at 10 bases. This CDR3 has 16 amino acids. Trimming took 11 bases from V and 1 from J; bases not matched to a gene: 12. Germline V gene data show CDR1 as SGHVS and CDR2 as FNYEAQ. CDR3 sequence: CAGSKLLAGGTDTQYF. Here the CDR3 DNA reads TGTGCCGGGTCGAAACTCCTAGCGGGGGGCACAGATACGCAGTATTTT.

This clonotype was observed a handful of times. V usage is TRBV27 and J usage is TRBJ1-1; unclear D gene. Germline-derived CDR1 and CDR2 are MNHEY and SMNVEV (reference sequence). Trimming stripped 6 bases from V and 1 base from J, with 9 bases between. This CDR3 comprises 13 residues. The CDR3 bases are TGTGCCAGCAGGGGCAGCTGGAACACTGAAGCTTTCTTT. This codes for CASRGSWNTEAFF.

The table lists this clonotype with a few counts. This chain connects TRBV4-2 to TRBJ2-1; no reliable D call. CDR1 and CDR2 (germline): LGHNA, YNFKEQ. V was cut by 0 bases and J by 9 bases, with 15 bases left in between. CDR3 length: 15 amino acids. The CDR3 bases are TGTGCCAGCAGCCAAGATCCTGCAGGTGCGGCTGAGCAGTTCTTC. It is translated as CASSQDPAGAAEQFF.

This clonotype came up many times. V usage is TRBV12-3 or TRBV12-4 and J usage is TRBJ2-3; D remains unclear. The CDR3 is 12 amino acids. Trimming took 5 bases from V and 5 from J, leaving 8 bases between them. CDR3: CASSPRGDTQYF. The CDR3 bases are TGTGCCAGCAGTCCCAGAGGAGATACGCAGTATTTT.

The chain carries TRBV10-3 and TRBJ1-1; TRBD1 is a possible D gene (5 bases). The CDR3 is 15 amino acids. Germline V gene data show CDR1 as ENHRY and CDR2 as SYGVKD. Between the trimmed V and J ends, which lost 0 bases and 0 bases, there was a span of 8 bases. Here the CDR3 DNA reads TGTGCCATCAGTGAGTCCCCGGGACTGAACACTGAAGCTTTCTTT. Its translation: CAISESPGLNTEAFF.

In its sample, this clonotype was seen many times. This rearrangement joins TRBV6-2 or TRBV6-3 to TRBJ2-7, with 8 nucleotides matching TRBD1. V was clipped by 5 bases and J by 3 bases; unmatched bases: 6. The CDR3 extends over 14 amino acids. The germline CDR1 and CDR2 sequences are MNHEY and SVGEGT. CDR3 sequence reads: CASSLRTGFYEQYV. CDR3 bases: TGTGCCAGCAGTCTGCGGACAGGGTTCTACGAGCAGTACGTC.

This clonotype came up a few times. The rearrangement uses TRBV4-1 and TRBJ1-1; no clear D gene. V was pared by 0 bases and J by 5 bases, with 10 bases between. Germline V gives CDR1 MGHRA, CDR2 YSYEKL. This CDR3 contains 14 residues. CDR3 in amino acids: CASSQETGWTEAFF. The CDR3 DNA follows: TGCGCCAGCAGCCAAGAGACCGGCTGGACTGAAGCTTTCTTT.